A single T cell receptor (beta chain) is shown here with its context. Its cognate antigen is unknown. These data are taken from a study of cytomegalovirus exposure and HLA in healthy donors. Study results and caveats: Indistinguishable V segments such as TRBV6-2 and TRBV6-3 were excluded. Roughly uniform depth of sequencing across donors was assumed in presence/absence analyses. Only CMV serostatus was available as immune exposure information.

Primers for the PCR totalled 60 Vbeta and 13 Jbeta. The table came from immunoSEQ multiplex PCR; TCRdb's copy has only in-frame clones and leaves some out. The sample carries more than 140,000 clones, over 75% recorded once. The CDR3 loop spans 16 amino acids. Trimming removed 3 bases at V and 1 base at J, with 15 bases between. Per germline, CDR1 SGDLS and CDR2 YYNGEE. V gene TRBV9 combines with J gene TRBJ2-3; D perhaps matches TRBD2 (5 bases). The sample was PBMCs. The TCR comes from a male donor in good health and CMV-seronegative. CDR3 DNA sequence: TGTGCCAGCAGCGGAACAATAGCGTCCCGCACAGATACGCAGTATTTT. Its protein is CASSGTIASRTDTQYF.